These T cell receptor beta chains were read from a single sample in a study of identical twins. TCRdb analysed the 5' RACE reads with MiXCR anew, one entry per CDR3 protein. This table holds 450,000 to 600,000 distinct CDR3 sequences, about 20% found once. These data were also reused for a study on yellow fever vaccine responses in identical twins.

Specimen: CD4+ T cells sorted from blood. Receptor source: a woman between 18 and 29 years old in good health. The CDR3 runs from the conserved cysteine through the conserved F or W. A D gene is named only where the DNA matches it firmly. Only part of the rows carry a size: once, few, many, or a class if the clone is expanded.

d_call,clone_size,j_call,cdr3_length,v_call,cdr3_nt,cdr3_aa
TRBD2,few,TRBJ2-3,16,TRBV4-1,TGCGCCAGCAGCCACGGACTAGCGGGAGCAAAAGATACGCAGTATTTT,CASSHGLAGAKDTQYF
TRBD2,few,TRBJ2-5,14,TRBV12-3/TRBV12-4,TGTGCCAGCAGTTCTAGGGGACTACAAGAGACCCAGTACTTC,CASSSRGLQETQYF
-,-,TRBJ2-5,17,TRBV3-1,TGTGCCAGCTGCCAAGACCGGGACGTCCGTTCCCAAGAGACCCAGTACTTC,CASCQDRDVRSQETQYF
TRBD2,-,TRBJ2-1,12,TRBV5-6,TGTGCCAGCAGGGGCAGCGGGAGTGAGCAGTTCTTC,CASRGSGSEQFF
TRBD1,-,TRBJ1-2,12,TRBV12-3/TRBV12-4,TGTGCCAGCACCTCCCCAGGGGGTGGCTACACCTTC,CASTSPGGGYTF
TRBD2,few,TRBJ2-1,16,TRBV7-9,TGTGCCAGCAGCTTAGCTGGGCGGGAGATTCGCGATGAGCAGTTCTTC,CASSLAGREIRDEQFF
-,-,TRBJ2-6,15,TRBV4-1,TGCGCCAGCAGCCAAGCCAACAATGGGGCCAACGTCCTGACTTTC,CASSQANNGANVLTF
-,few,TRBJ1-2,11,TRBV29-1,TGCAGCGGGGGTTCCAACTATGGCTACACCTTC,CSGGSNYGYTF
TRBD1,-,TRBJ2-1,13,TRBV7-3,TGTGCCAGCAGCGGACAGGGGTTCGATGAGCAGTTCTTC,CASSGQGFDEQFF
-,once,TRBJ2-1,18,TRBV27,TGTGCCAGCAGTCGACCTTTGGGAGTAACCGACTCCTACAATGAGCAGTTCTTC,CASSRPLGVTDSYNEQFF
-,few,TRBJ1-1,14,TRBV28,TGTGCCAGCAGTTTAACCAACAGGGTCACTGAAGCTTTCTTT,CASSLTNRVTEAFF
TRBD1,-,TRBJ2-3,16,TRBV15,TGTGCCACCAGCAGAGTACCGGGACAGAACACAGATACGCAGTATTTT,CATSRVPGQNTDTQYF
-,-,TRBJ2-1,15,TRBV5-1,TGCGCCAGCAGCACCCAATCGTCCAGTCCCGGTGAGCAGTTCTTC,CASSTQSSSPGEQFF
TRBD2,-,TRBJ2-5,14,TRBV20-1,TGCAGTGCTAGATCTAGCGGGACCCAAGAGACCCAGTACTTC,CSARSSGTQETQYF
TRBD1,-,TRBJ2-7,16,TRBV20-1,TGCAGTGCTAGAGGGCCGGGACAGGGGGGGCCCTACGAGCAGTACTTC,CSARGPGQGGPYEQYF
-,few,TRBJ2-1,12,TRBV20-1,TGCAGTGCTAGAGATTCGGGAAATGAGCAGTTCTTC,CSARDSGNEQFF
TRBD1,-,TRBJ2-6,18,TRBV28,TGTGCCAGCAGTTTATCCGGGACAGGGGACCCTGGGGCCAACGTCCTGACTTTC,CASSLSGTGDPGANVLTF
-,few,TRBJ2-6,16,TRBV4-1,TGCGCCAGCAGCCAGGCAACAGGGTCTGGGGCCAACGTCCTGACTTTC,CASSQATGSGANVLTF
-,few,TRBJ2-1,17,TRBV7-9,TGTGCCAGCAGCTTAGTGACGACTAGGAGATCCTACAATGAGCAGTTCTTC,CASSLVTTRRSYNEQFF
TRBD1,-,TRBJ2-2,14,TRBV29-1,TGCAGCGTCGGGGGACAGGGGTATAACGGGGAGCTGTTTTTT,CSVGGQGYNGELFF
-,few,TRBJ1-1,16,TRBV10-3,TGTGCCATCAGTGAGTTTAAGGGGGGATTGAACACTGAAGCTTTCTTT,CAISEFKGGLNTEAFF
-,-,TRBJ2-4,15,TRBV12-3/TRBV12-4,TGTGCCAGCAGTTTAATGGGGGCCCAGGAAAACATTCAGTACTTC,CASSLMGAQENIQYF
-,-,TRBJ2-1,16,TRBV6-5,TGTGCCAGCAGTTACTCTCCGCGACTGGACTACAATGAGCAGTTCTTC,CASSYSPRLDYNEQFF
TRBD2,-,TRBJ2-7,16,TRBV4-1,TGCGCCAGCAGCCAAGAAACCAGCGGGAGTGTTTACGAGCAGTACTTC,CASSQETSGSVYEQYF
TRBD1,few,TRBJ2-1,14,TRBV12-3/TRBV12-4,TGTGCCAGCAGTCCCGGACAGGGGGTCGGTGAGCAGTTCTTC,CASSPGQGVGEQFF
TRBD2,few,TRBJ2-7,14,TRBV2,TGTGCCAGCGGTTGGACTAGCGGAACCTACGAGCAGTACTTC,CASGWTSGTYEQYF
-,few,TRBJ2-1,15,TRBV7-2,TGTGCCAGCAGCGCGACTTGGGGGCCTAACGATGAGCAGTTCTTC,CASSATWGPNDEQFF
TRBD2,-,TRBJ2-2,18,TRBV5-1,TGCGCCAGCAGCTTGGGACGACTAGCGGGAGGCACTACCGGGGAGCTGTTTTTT,CASSLGRLAGGTTGELFF
TRBD2,-,TRBJ2-7,16,TRBV20-1,TGCAGTGCTAGTGGTAGCGGGCCTATGGGGCCCTACGAGCAGTACTTC,CSASGSGPMGPYEQYF
-,many,TRBJ1-3,11,TRBV29-1,TGCAGCGTTGAGTTCGGAAACACCATATATTTT,CSVEFGNTIYF
TRBD1,-,TRBJ2-7,17,TRBV6-1,TGTGCCAGCAGTGAATCCCACCGGGACAGGCTCTCCTACGAGCAGTACTTC,CASSESHRDRLSYEQYF
-,-,TRBJ1-1,12,TRBV29-1,TGCAGCGTTGGATCTATCGGCACTGAAGCTTTCTTT,CSVGSIGTEAFF
TRBD1,-,TRBJ2-4,15,TRBV12-3/TRBV12-4,TGTGCCAGCAGTAGGGGACAGGGGTCTTACAACATTCAGTACTTC,CASSRGQGSYNIQYF
-,-,TRBJ2-3,14,TRBV13,TGTGCCAGCAGTCCGAACAGGGTCGCAGATACGCAGTATTTT,CASSPNRVADTQYF
TRBD2,-,TRBJ2-1,15,TRBV11-2,TGTGCCAGCAGCTTAGATACTAGCGGGTGGAATGAGCAGTTCTTC,CASSLDTSGWNEQFF
TRBD1,-,TRBJ2-7,16,TRBV5-1,TGCGCCAGCAGCCACGCGCCGGGACAGGCCTCCTACGAGCAGTACTTC,CASSHAPGQASYEQYF
TRBD2,-,TRBJ2-5,16,TRBV7-8,TGTGCCAGCAGCTTAGGTCTAGCGGGCGCCGGAGGGGCCCAGTACTTC,CASSLGLAGAGGAQYF
-,few,TRBJ2-1,14,TRBV5-1,TGCGCCAGCAGCGGGTTAGGGGCTTACAATGAGCAGTTCTTC,CASSGLGAYNEQFF
TRBD1,few,TRBJ1-1,15,TRBV6-1,TGTGCCAGCAGTGAAGATTGGACAGGGAGGACTGAAGCTTTCTTT,CASSEDWTGRTEAFF
-,-,TRBJ2-1,16,TRBV10-3,TGTGCCATCAGTCCCGGGACTCCCAGCTCCTACAATGAGCAGTTCTTC,CAISPGTPSSYNEQFF
-,many,TRBJ2-1,15,TRBV5-6,TGTGCCAGCAGCCCCACGGTGGGAGTTTCTAATGAGCAGTTCTTC,CASSPTVGVSNEQFF
TRBD2,few,TRBJ2-1,17,TRBV12-3/TRBV12-4,TGTGCCAGCAGCCTCGGGGCGGGAGGGCCATCCTACAATGAGCAGTTCTTC,CASSLGAGGPSYNEQFF
TRBD2,few,TRBJ2-2,16,TRBV12-3/TRBV12-4,TGTGCCAGCAGTTTTGGACTAGCGGGACAGGGCGGGGAGCTGTTTTTT,CASSFGLAGQGGELFF
-,-,TRBJ2-5,15,TRBV5-1,TGCGCCAGCAGCTTGGGAGACAGGTTCCAAGAGACCCAGTACTTC,CASSLGDRFQETQYF
TRBD2,-,TRBJ2-1,14,TRBV29-1,TGCAGCGTTGAAGTGTTAGCGGGGACCAATGAGCAGTTCTTC,CSVEVLAGTNEQFF
TRBD1,-,TRBJ1-6,13,TRBV12-3/TRBV12-4,TGTGCCAGCCGAAGAGGGGACAGGTCACCCCTCCACTTT,CASRRGDRSPLHF
TRBD2,-,TRBJ2-1,15,TRBV4-1,TGCGCCAGCAGCCATCTAGCGGTGATGGTGAATGAGCAGTTCTTC,CASSHLAVMVNEQFF
-,-,TRBJ2-3,15,TRBV6-5,TGTGCCAGCAGTTCCAGAGGAGACTACACAGATACGCAGTATTTT,CASSSRGDYTDTQYF
-,few,TRBJ2-7,12,TRBV24-1,TGTGCCACCAGTGAATTTGTGGGCGAGCAGTACTTC,CATSEFVGEQYF
-,-,TRBJ2-1,14,TRBV3-1,TGTGCCAGCAGCCAAGATCCGTCTAGCCATGAGCAGTTCTTC,CASSQDPSSHEQFF
-,few,TRBJ2-1,13,TRBV10-3,TGTGCCATCAGTGCAACCCTATACAATGAGCAGTTCTTC,CAISATLYNEQFF
TRBD2,-,TRBJ2-3,14,TRBV19,TGTGCCAGTAGTAGCGGGAGAGAGGCAGATACGCAGTATTTT,CASSSGREADTQYF